This T cell receptor beta chain was profiled in a study of patients and donors after allogeneic stem cell transplantation (dated by TCRdb to the early 2020s). The library came from RT-PCR. Reads for this sample came from a NextSeq 550. TCRdb applied fastp at Q25 and MiXCR to the public reads, then kept only in-frame beta chains. When rows share a CDR3 protein, they turn into one entry using the most common DNA and genes. The sample yields about a million distinct CDR3 sequences; roughly 18% were counted once. Of the sample, around 6% falls within the top ten clones. From a lookup of the germline V gene (reference sequence), CDR1 and CDR2 are DFQATT and SNEGSKA. Unmatched junction bases come to 5, with V trimmed by 2 bases and J by 5 bases. The CDR3 runs 13 residues from the cysteine to the phenylalanine. The entry retains the CDR3 DNA only, 39 bases that are in frame from base 1. A few counts support this clonotype. Its antigen is still unknown. Qualities for individual bases were not recorded, and no much larger clone is one base off.

The sequenced material came from blood, either unsorted or a sorted T cell fraction (not recorded which). The sequence is built from TRBV20-1 and TRBJ2-5; TRBD2 lines up with 7 middle nucleotides. This TCR came from a human donor who was either an allogeneic HSCT recipient or a stem cell or donor lymphocyte infusion donor (not recorded which). It is not recorded whose cells these are; they may come from a transplant donor. The DNA reads TGCAGTGCTAGAACTAGCGTTGGCGAGACCCAGTACTTC. It encodes CSARTSVGETQYF.